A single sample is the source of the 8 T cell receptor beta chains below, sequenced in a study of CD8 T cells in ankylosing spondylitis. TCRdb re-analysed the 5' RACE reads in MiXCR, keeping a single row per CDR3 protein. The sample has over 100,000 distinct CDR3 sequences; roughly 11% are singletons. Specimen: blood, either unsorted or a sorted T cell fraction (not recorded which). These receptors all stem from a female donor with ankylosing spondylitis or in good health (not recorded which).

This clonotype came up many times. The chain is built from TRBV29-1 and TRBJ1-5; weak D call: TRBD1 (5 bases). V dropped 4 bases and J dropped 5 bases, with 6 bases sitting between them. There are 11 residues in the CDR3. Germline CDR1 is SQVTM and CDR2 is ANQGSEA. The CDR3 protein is CSVGGDQPQHF. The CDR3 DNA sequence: TGCAGCGTTGGGGGGGATCAGCCCCAGCATTTT.

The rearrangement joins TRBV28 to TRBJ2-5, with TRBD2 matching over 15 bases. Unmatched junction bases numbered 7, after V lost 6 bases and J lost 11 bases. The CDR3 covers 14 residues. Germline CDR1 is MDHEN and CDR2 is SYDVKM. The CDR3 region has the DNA TGTGCCAGCAGACCCGGACTAGCGGGGGGGGAACAGTACTTC. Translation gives CASRPGLAGGEQYF. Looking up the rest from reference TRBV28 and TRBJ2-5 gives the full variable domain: DVKVTQSSRYLVKRTGEKVFLECVQDMDHENMFWYRQDPGLGLRLIYFSYDVKMKEKGDIPEGYSVSREKKERFSLILESASTNQTSMYLCASRPGLAGGEQYFGPGTRLLVL.

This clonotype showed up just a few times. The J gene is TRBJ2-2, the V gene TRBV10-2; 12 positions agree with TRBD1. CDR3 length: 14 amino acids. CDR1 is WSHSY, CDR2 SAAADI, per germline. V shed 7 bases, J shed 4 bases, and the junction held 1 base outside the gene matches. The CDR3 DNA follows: TGCGCCAGCAAGGGACAGGGGGCCACCGGGGAGCTGTTTTTT. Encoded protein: CASKGQGATGELFF.

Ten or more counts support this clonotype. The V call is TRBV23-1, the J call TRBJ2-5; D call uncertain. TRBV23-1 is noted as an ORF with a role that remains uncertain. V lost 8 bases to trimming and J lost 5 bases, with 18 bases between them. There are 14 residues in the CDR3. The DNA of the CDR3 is TGCGCCAGCTTTCCTAGGCCGGCTGAGGAGACCCAGTACTTC. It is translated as CASFPRPAEETQYF.

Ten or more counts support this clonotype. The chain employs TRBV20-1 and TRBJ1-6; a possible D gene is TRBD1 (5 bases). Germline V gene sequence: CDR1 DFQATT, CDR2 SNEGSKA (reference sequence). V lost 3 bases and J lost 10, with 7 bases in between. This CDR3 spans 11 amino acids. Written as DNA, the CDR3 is TGCAGTGCTAGGGAGGGGTCACCCCTCCACTTT. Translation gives CSAREGSPLHF.

The CDR3 is CASRAGGGLEQYF. CDR3 nucleotides: TGTGCCAGCAGGGCCGGGGGGGGTCTCGAGCAGTACTTC. The V and J genes are TRBV2 and TRBJ2-7; 8 nucleotides agree with TRBD2. CDR3 length equals 13 residues. V shed 6 bases and J 6 bases; nucleotides not matched to a gene: 7. The V gene's germline CDR1 is SNHLY and CDR2 FYNNEI.

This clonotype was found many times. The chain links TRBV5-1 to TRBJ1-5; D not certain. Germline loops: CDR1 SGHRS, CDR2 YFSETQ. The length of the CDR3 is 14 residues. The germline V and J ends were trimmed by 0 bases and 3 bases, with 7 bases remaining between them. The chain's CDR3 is CASSLGGNNQPQHF. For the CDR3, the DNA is TGCGCCAGCAGCTTGGGAGGGAACAATCAGCCCCAGCATTTT. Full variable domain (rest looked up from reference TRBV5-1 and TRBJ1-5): KAGVTQTPRYLIKTRGQQVTLSCSPISGHRSVSWYQQTPGQGLQFLFEYFSETQRNKGNFPGRFSGRQFSNSRSEMNVSTLELGDSALYLCASSLGGNNQPQHFGDGTRLSIL.

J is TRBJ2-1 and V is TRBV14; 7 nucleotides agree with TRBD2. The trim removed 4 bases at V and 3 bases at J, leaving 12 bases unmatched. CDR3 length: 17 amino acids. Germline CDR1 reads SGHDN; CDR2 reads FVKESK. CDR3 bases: TGTGCCAGCAGCCCCTGGGTGGGGGAGGGCATCTACAATGAGCAGTTCTTC. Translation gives CASSPWVGEGIYNEQFF.